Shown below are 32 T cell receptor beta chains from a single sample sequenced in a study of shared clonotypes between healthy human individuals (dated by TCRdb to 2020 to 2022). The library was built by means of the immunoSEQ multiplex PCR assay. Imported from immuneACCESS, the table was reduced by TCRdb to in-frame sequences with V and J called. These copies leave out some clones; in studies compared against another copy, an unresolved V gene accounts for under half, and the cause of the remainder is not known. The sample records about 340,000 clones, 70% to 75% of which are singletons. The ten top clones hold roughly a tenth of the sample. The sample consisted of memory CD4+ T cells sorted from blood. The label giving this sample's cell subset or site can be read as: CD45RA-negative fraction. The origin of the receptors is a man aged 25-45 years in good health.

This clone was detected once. In DNA, the CDR3 is TGTGCCAGCGGAACAGGGTTGCATGGCTACACCTTC. Translated: CASGTGLHGYTF. The V and J genes are TRBV28 and TRBJ1-2; D is perhaps TRBD1 (6 bases). Germline CDR1 is MDHEN and CDR2 is SYDVKM. The CDR3 contains 12 residues. Trimming shortened V by 8 bases and J by 6 bases, and 13 bases separated the two germline ends.

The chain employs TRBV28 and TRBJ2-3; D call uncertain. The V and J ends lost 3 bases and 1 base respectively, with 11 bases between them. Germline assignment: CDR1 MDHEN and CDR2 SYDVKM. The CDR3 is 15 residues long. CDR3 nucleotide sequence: TGTGCCAGCAGTTTGGCTGGAGTGCGCACAGATACGCAGTATTTT. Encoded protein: CASSLAGVRTDTQYF.

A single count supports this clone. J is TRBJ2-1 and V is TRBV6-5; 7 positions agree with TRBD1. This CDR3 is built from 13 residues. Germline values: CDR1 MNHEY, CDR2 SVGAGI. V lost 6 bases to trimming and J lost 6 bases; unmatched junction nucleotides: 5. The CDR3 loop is CASSRGQFNEQFF. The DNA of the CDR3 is TGTGCCAGCAGCCGGGGACAGTTCAATGAGCAGTTCTTC.

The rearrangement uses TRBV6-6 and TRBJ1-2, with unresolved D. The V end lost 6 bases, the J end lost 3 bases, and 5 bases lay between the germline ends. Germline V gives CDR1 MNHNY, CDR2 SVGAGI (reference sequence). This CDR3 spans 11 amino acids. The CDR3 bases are TGTGCCAGCAGCACGGACTATGGCTACACCTTC. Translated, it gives CASSTDYGYTF.

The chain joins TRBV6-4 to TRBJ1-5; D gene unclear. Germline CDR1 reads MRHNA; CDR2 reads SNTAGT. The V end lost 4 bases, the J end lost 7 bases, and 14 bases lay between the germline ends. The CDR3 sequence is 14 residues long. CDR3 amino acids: CASSGREGGQPQHF. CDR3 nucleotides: TGTGCCAGCAGTGGGAGGGAGGGAGGGCAGCCCCAGCATTTT.

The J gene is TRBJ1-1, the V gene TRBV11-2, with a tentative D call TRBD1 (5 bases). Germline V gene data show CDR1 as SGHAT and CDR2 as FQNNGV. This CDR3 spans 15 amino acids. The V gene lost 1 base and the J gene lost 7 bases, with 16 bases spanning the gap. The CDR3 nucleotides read TGTGCCAGCAGCTTAGTAGCGGGGGGGGACTATGAAGCTTTCTTT. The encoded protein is CASSLVAGGDYEAFF.

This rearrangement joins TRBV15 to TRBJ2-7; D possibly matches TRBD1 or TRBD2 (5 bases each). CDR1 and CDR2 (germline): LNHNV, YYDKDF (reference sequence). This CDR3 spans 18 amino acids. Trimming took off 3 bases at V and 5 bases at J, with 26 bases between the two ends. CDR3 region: CATSSSGEGPGRRHEQYF. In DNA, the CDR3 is TGTGCCACCAGCAGTTCCGGGGAAGGACCAGGGCGTCGGCACGAGCAGTACTTC.

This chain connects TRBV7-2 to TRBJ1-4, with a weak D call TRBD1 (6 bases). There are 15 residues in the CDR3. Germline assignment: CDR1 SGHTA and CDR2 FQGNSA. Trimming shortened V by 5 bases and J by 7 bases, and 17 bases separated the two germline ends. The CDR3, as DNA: TGTGCCAGCAGCCGTGGGGGGCAGGGGAGTGAAAAACTGTTTTTT. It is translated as CASSRGGQGSEKLFF.

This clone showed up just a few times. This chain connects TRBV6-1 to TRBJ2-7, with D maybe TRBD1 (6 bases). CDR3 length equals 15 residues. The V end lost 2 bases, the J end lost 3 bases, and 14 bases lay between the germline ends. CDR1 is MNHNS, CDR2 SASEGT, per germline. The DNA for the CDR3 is TGTGCCAGCAGTGAATGGGGACACGCCGACTACGAGCAGTACTTC. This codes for CASSEWGHADYEQYF.

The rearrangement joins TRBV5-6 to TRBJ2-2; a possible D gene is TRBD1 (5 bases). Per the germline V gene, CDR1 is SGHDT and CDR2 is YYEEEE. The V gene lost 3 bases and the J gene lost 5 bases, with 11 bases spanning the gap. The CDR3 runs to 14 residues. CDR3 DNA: TGTGCCAGCAGCTCCTACGCAGGGACCGGGGAGCTGTTTTTT. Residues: CASSSYAGTGELFF.

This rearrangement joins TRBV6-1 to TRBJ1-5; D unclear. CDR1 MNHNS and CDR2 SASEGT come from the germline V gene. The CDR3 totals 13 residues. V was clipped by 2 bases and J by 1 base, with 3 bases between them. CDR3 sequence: CASSEHSNQPQHF. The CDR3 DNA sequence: TGTGCCAGCAGTGAACACAGCAATCAGCCCCAGCATTTT.

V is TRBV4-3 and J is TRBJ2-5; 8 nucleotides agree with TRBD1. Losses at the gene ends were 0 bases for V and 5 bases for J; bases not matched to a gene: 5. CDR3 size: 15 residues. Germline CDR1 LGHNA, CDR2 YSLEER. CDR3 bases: TGCGCCAGCAGCCAAGATCCCAGGGGGCTGGAGACCCAGTACTTC. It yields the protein CASSQDPRGLETQYF.

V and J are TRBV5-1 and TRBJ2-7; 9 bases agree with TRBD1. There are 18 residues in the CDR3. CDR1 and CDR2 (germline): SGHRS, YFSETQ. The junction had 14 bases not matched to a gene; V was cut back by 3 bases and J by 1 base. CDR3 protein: CASSSVPGQGLVSYEQYF. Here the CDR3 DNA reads TGCGCCAGCAGCTCTGTCCCGGGACAGGGATTAGTGTCCTACGAGCAGTACTTC.

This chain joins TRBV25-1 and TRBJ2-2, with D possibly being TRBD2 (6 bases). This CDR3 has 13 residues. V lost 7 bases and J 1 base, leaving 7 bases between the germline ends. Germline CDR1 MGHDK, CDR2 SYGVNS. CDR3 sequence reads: CASKEGNTGELFF. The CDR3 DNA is TGTGCCAGCAAGGAGGGGAACACCGGGGAGCTGTTTTTT.

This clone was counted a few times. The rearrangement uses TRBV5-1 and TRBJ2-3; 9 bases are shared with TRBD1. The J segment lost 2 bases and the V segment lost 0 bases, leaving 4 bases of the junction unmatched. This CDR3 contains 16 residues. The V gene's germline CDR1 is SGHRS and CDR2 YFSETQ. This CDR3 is CASSLVTGGDTDTQYF. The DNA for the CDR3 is TGCGCCAGCAGCTTGGTGACAGGGGGAGACACAGATACGCAGTATTTT.

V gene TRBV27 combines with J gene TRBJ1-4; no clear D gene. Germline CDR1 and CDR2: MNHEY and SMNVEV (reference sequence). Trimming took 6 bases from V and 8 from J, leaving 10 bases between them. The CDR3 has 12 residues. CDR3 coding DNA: TGTGCCAGCAGCACTAACCGCGAAAAACTGTTTTTT. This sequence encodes CASSTNREKLFF. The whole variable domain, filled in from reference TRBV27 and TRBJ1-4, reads EAQVTQNPRYLITVTGKKLTVTCSQNMNHEYMSWYRQDPGLGLRQIYYSMNVEVTDKGDVPEGYKVSRKEKRNFPLILESPSPNQTSLYFCASSTNREKLFFGSGTQLSVL.

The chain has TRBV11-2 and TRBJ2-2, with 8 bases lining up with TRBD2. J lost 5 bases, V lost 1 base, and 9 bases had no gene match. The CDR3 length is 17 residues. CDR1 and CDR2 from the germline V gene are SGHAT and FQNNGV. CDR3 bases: TGTGCCAGCAGCTTAGCCCCCGGACTAGCCAGGACCGGGGAGCTGTTTTTT. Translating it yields CASSLAPGLARTGELFF. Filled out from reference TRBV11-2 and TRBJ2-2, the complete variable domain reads EAGVAQSPRYKIIEKRQSVAFWCNPISGHATLYWYQQILGQGPKLLIQFQNNGVVDDSQLPKDRFSAERLKGVDSTLKIQPAKLEDSAVYLCASSLAPGLARTGELFFGEGSRLTVL.

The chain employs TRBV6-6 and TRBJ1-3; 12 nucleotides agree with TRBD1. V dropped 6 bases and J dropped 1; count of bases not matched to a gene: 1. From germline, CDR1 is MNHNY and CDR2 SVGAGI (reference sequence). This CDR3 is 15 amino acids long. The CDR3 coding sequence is TGTGCCAGCAGGGGACAGGGGGCGTCTGGAAACACCATATATTTT. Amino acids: CASRGQGASGNTIYF.

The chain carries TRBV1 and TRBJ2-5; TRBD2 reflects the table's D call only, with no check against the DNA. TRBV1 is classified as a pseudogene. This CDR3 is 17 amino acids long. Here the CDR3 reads CTSSHPISGRVQETQYF. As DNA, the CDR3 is TGCACCAGCAGCCACCCTATAAGCGGGAGGGTTCAAGAGACCCAGTACTTC.

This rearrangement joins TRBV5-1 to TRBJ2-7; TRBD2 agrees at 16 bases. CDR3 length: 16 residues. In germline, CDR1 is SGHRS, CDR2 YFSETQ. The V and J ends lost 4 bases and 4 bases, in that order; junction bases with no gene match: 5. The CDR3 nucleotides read TGCGCCAGCAGCATCGGGACTAGCGGGAGGGGATACGAGCAGTACTTC. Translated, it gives CASSIGTSGRGYEQYF.

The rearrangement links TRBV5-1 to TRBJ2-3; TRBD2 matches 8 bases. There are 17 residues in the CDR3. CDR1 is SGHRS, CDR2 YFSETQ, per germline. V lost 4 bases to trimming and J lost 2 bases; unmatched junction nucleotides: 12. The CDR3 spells CASSAGTSKVDTDTQYF. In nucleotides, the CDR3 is TGCGCCAGCAGCGCCGGGACTAGTAAAGTCGACACAGATACGCAGTATTTT.

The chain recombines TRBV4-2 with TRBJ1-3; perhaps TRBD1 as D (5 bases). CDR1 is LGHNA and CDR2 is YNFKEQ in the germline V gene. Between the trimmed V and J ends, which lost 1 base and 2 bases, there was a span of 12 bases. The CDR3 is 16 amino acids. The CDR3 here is CASSQGQGTTGNTIYF. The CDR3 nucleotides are TGTGCCAGCAGCCAAGGACAAGGGACTACTGGAAACACCATATATTTT.

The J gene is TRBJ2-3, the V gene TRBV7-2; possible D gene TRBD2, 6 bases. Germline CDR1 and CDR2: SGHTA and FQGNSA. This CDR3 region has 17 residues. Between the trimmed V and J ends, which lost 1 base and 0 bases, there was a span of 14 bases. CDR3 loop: CASSLGFSGVSTDTQYF. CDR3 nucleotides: TGTGCCAGCAGCTTAGGGTTTAGCGGCGTGAGCACAGATACGCAGTATTTT. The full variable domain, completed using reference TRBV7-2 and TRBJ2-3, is GAGVSQSPSNKVTEKGKDVELRCDPISGHTALYWYRQSLGQGLEFLIYFQGNSAPDKSGLPSDRFSAERTGGSVSTLTIQRTQQEDSAVYLCASSLGFSGVSTDTQYFGPGTRLTVL.

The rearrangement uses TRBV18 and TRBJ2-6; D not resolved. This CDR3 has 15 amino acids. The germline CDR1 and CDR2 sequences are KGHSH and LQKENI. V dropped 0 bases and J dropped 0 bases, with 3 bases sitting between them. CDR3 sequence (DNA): TGTGCCAGCTCACCACCGCTCTCTGGGGCCAACGTCCTGACTTTC. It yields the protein CASSPPLSGANVLTF. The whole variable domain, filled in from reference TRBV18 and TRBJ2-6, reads NAGVMQNPRHLVRRRGQEARLRCSPMKGHSHVYWYRQLPEEGLKFMVYLQKENIIDESGMPKERFSAEFPKEGPSILRIQQVVRGDSAAYFCASSPPLSGANVLTFGAGSRLTVL.

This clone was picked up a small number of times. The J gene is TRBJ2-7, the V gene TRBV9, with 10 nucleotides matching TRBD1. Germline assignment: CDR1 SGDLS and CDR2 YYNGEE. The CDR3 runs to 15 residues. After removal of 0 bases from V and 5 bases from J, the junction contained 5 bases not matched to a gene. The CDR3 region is CASSVGTGGVNEQYF. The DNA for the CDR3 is TGTGCCAGCAGCGTAGGGACAGGGGGAGTCAACGAGCAGTACTTC.

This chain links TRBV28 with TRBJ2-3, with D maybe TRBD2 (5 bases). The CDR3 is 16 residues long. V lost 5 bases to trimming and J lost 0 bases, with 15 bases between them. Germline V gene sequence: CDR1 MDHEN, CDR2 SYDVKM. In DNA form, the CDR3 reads TGTGCCAGCAGTAGTGGACTGACAACTAGCACAGATACGCAGTATTTT. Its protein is CASSSGLTTSTDTQYF.

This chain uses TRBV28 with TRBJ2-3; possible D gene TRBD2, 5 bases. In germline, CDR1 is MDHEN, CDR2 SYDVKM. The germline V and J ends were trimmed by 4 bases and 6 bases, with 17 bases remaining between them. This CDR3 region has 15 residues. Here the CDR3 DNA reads TGTGCCAGCAGTTCCGGGGAATTGAAGGTTGATACGCAGTATTTT. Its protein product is CASSSGELKVDTQYF. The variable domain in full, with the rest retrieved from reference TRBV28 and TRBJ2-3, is DVKVTQSSRYLVKRTGEKVFLECVQDMDHENMFWYRQDPGLGLRLIYFSYDVKMKEKGDIPEGYSVSREKKERFSLILESASTNQTSMYLCASSSGELKVDTQYFGPGTRLTVL.

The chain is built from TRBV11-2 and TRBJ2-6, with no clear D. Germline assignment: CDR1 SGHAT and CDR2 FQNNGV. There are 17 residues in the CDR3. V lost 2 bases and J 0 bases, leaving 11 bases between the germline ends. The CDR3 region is CASSLNVRFSGANVLTF. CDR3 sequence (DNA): TGTGCCAGCAGCTTAAATGTGAGGTTCTCTGGGGCCAACGTCCTGACTTTC.

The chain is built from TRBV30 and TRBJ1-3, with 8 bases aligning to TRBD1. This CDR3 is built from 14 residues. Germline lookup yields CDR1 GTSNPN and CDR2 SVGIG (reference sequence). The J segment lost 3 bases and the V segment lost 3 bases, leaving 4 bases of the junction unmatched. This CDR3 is CAWRNRGSGNTIYF. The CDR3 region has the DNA TGTGCCTGGAGAAACAGGGGGAGTGGAAACACCATATATTTT.

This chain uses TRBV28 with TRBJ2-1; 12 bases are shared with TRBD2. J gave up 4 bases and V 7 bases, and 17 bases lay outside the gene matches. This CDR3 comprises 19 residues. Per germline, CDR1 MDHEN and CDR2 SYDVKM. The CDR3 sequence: CASKQGGDHGLAGYNEQFF. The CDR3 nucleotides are TGTGCCAGCAAGCAAGGGGGTGACCATGGACTAGCGGGATACAATGAGCAGTTCTTC. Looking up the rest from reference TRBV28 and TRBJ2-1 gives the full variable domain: DVKVTQSSRYLVKRTGEKVFLECVQDMDHENMFWYRQDPGLGLRLIYFSYDVKMKEKGDIPEGYSVSREKKERFSLILESASTNQTSMYLCASKQGGDHGLAGYNEQFFGPGTRLTVL.

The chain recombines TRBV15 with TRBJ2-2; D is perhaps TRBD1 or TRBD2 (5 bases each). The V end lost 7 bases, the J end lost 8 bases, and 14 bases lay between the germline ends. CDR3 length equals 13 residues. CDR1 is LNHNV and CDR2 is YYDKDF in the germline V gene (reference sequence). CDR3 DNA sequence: TGTGCCACCAAGGGCAGGGAGATTGGGGAGCTGTTTTTT. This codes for CATKGREIGELFF.

The CDR3 loop is CASSLLAGELFF. The CDR3 nucleotides are TGTGCCAGCAGCTTGCTCGCCGGGGAGCTGTTTTTT. This chain uses TRBV5-6 with TRBJ2-2, with D hard to call. V lost 1 base and J lost 6, with 4 bases in between. The CDR3 extends over 12 amino acids. Germline V gene sequence: CDR1 SGHDT, CDR2 YYEEEE.